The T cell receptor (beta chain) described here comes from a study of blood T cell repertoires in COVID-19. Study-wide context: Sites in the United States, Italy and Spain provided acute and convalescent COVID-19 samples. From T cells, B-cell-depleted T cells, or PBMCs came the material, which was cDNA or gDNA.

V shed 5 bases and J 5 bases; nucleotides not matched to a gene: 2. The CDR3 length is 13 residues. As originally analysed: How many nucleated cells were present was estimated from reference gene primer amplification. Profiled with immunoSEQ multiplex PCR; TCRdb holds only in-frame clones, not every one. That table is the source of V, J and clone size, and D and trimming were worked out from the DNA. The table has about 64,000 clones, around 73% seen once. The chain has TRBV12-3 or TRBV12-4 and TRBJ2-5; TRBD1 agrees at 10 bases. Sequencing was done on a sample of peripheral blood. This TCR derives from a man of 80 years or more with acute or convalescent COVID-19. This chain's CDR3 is CASSGQGEETQYF. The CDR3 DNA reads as TGTGCCAGCAGTGGACAGGGGGAGGAGACCCAGTACTTC.